This T cell receptor (beta chain) originates from a study of shared clonotypes between healthy human individuals. For the study at large: Each donor had three CD4 naive, three CD4 memory, two CD8 naive and one CD8 memory plate.

The donor cohort consisted entirely of Caucasian adults residing in Nashville, Tennessee. As to this clone: Antigen: not known.

Assay used: immunoSEQ multiplex PCR; TCRdb lists only in-frame clones, some missing. The sample carries over a million clones, approximately 72% recorded once. Findings and caveats of the study: Investigators expected sequencing depth to affect clonotype sharing among donors.

The CDR3 extends over 13 amino acids. Between the trimmed V and J ends, which lost 1 base and 10 bases, there was a span of 8 bases. Per germline, CDR1 SGHDN and CDR2 FVKESK. This receptor was obtained from a man aged 18 to 35 in good health. The source material was memory CD4+ T cells sorted from blood. Subset reported: CD45RA-negative fraction. The chain uses TRBV14 and TRBJ1-6; D unclear. The chain's CDR3 is CASSQGVGSPLHF. In DNA, the CDR3 is TGTGCCAGCAGCCAAGGTGTAGGGTCACCCCTCCACTTT.